This is a list of T cell receptor beta chains from one sample in a study of blood T cell repertoires in COVID-19. The data were produced by immunoSEQ multiplex PCR, yet TCRdb's version contains in-frame clones alone and is incomplete. The table records about 120,000 clones, 60% to 85% of them present only once. Sequencing was done on a sample of peripheral blood. Every receptor here comes from a human donor with acute or convalescent COVID-19. The donor label of this sample is uncertain. CDR3s include the opening cysteine and the closing phenylalanine or tryptophan. Each record gives: J gene, D gene, clone size, V gene, CDR3 protein, CDR3 DNA. A D gene is named only where the DNA matches it firmly. Some rows have no size entry. The others give once, few or many, or a class for an expanded clone.

J gene: TRBJ1-6; D gene: .; clone size: .; V gene: TRBV19; CDR3 protein: CASRRGSYNSPLHF; CDR3 DNA: TGTGCCAGTAGAAGGGGCTCCTATAATTCACCCCTCCACTTT
J gene: TRBJ1-1; D gene: .; clone size: once; V gene: TRBV29-1; CDR3 protein: CSGLRKDTNTEAFF; CDR3 DNA: TGCAGCGGTCTGAGAAAAGACACCAACACTGAAGCTTTCTTT
J gene: TRBJ2-7; D gene: .; clone size: .; V gene: TRBV27; CDR3 protein: CASSLTASYEQYF; CDR3 DNA: TGTGCCAGCAGTTTAACAGCTTCCTACGAGCAGTACTTC
J gene: TRBJ1-2; D gene: .; clone size: .; V gene: TRBV29-1; CDR3 protein: CSVEGAGRDGYTF; CDR3 DNA: TGCAGCGTTGAAGGCGCAGGGAGGGATGGCTACACCTTC
J gene: TRBJ1-5; D gene: .; clone size: .; V gene: TRBV28; CDR3 protein: CASSSNRVVGQPQHF; CDR3 DNA: TGTGCCAGCAGTTCCAACAGGGTTGTGGGTCAGCCCCAGCATTTT
J gene: TRBJ1-6; D gene: TRBD1; clone size: .; V gene: TRBV19; CDR3 protein: CASSSGTGLFSPLHF; CDR3 DNA: TGTGCCAGTAGTAGCGGGACAGGGCTTTTCTCACCCCTCCACTTT
J gene: TRBJ1-5; D gene: .; clone size: few; V gene: TRBV19; CDR3 protein: CASSLRQSNQPQHF; CDR3 DNA: TGTGCCAGTAGTCTTCGACAGAGCAATCAGCCCCAGCATTTT
J gene: TRBJ1-2; D gene: .; clone size: .; V gene: TRBV18; CDR3 protein: CASSPDQGIRYGYTF; CDR3 DNA: TGTGCCAGCTCACCCGACCAGGGGATTAGGTATGGCTACACCTTC
J gene: TRBJ2-2; D gene: .; clone size: few; V gene: TRBV3-1/TRBV3-2; CDR3 protein: CASSQVGGGAPNTGELFF; CDR3 DNA: TGTGCCAGCAGCCAAGTTGGAGGCGGGGCCCCTAACACCGGGGAGCTGTTTTTT
J gene: TRBJ1-1; D gene: .; clone size: few; V gene: TRBV2; CDR3 protein: CASSEGFSTEAFF; CDR3 DNA: TGTGCCAGCAGTGAAGGGTTCAGTACTGAAGCTTTCTTT
J gene: TRBJ1-1; D gene: .; clone size: .; V gene: TRBV29-1; CDR3 protein: CSSGVGTEAFF; CDR3 DNA: TGCAGCTCAGGGGTGGGCACTGAAGCTTTCTTT
J gene: TRBJ1-4; D gene: .; clone size: .; V gene: TRBV25-1; CDR3 protein: CASTAGVKLFF; CDR3 DNA: TGTGCCAGCACGGCAGGCGTGAAACTGTTTTTT
J gene: TRBJ1-1; D gene: .; clone size: .; V gene: TRBV6-5; CDR3 protein: CASSLRGTEAFF; CDR3 DNA: TGTGCCAGCAGCCTCAGGGGCACTGAAGCTTTCTTT
J gene: TRBJ2-2; D gene: TRBD1; clone size: .; V gene: TRBV12-3/TRBV12-4; CDR3 protein: CASNRQGTGELFF; CDR3 DNA: TGTGCCAGCAATCGACAGGGAACCGGGGAGCTGTTTTTT
J gene: TRBJ2-4; D gene: TRBD1; clone size: few; V gene: TRBV2; CDR3 protein: CASSGDRNIQYF; CDR3 DNA: TGTGCCAGCAGTGGGGACAGAAACATTCAGTACTTC
J gene: TRBJ2-6; D gene: .; clone size: .; V gene: TRBV7-8; CDR3 protein: CASSLGRRWANVLTF; CDR3 DNA: TGTGCCAGCAGCTTAGGACGGCGGTGGGCCAACGTCCTGACTTTC
J gene: TRBJ1-6; D gene: TRBD1; clone size: .; V gene: TRBV11-2; CDR3 protein: CASSLAEWTGPQVDSPLHF; CDR3 DNA: TGTGCCAGCAGCTTAGCTGAATGGACAGGGCCCCAGGTTGATTCACCCCTCCACTTT
J gene: TRBJ2-1; D gene: .; clone size: few; V gene: TRBV5-4; CDR3 protein: CASSPRRGGGDNEQFF; CDR3 DNA: TGTGCCAGCAGCCCCCGGCGGGGAGGGGGGGACAATGAGCAGTTCTTC
J gene: TRBJ2-5; D gene: .; clone size: .; V gene: TRBV7-2; CDR3 protein: CASSSYQETQYF; CDR3 DNA: TGTGCCAGCAGTTCGTACCAAGAGACCCAGTACTTC
J gene: TRBJ2-3; D gene: .; clone size: .; V gene: TRBV4-2; CDR3 protein: CASSQGLTDTQYF; CDR3 DNA: TGTGCCAGCAGCCAGGGACTCACAGATACGCAGTATTTT
J gene: TRBJ1-5; D gene: .; clone size: .; V gene: TRBV4-1; CDR3 protein: CASSQESGRNQPQHF; CDR3 DNA: TGCGCCAGCAGCCAAGAGTCAGGGCGAAATCAGCCCCAGCATTTT
J gene: TRBJ1-1; D gene: TRBD1; clone size: .; V gene: TRBV14; CDR3 protein: CASSDRGLGTEAFF; CDR3 DNA: TGTGCCAGCAGTGACAGGGGCCTAGGCACTGAAGCTTTCTTT
J gene: TRBJ1-6; D gene: TRBD1; clone size: .; V gene: TRBV4-1; CDR3 protein: CASSFRQGPYNSPLHF; CDR3 DNA: TGCGCCAGCAGCTTCCGACAGGGCCCCTATAATTCACCCCTCCACTTT
J gene: TRBJ1-3; D gene: TRBD1; clone size: .; V gene: TRBV25-1; CDR3 protein: CASTSDRAGNTIYF; CDR3 DNA: TGTGCCAGCACGTCGGACAGGGCTGGAAACACCATATATTTT
J gene: TRBJ2-1; D gene: .; clone size: .; V gene: TRBV12-3/TRBV12-4; CDR3 protein: CASSFGDDNEQFF; CDR3 DNA: TGTGCCAGCAGTTTTGGAGACGACAATGAGCAGTTCTTC
J gene: TRBJ2-5; D gene: .; clone size: .; V gene: TRBV15; CDR3 protein: CATSRDFSETQYF; CDR3 DNA: TGTGCCACCAGCAGAGATTTTTCGGAGACCCAGTACTTC
J gene: TRBJ2-5; D gene: TRBD2; clone size: .; V gene: TRBV2; CDR3 protein: CASFPTGGSETQYF; CDR3 DNA: TGTGCCAGCTTTCCCACGGGAGGATCAGAGACCCAGTACTTC
J gene: TRBJ2-5; D gene: .; clone size: once; V gene: TRBV18; CDR3 protein: CASSPQGVTQYF; CDR3 DNA: TGTGCCAGCTCACCACAGGGGGTCACCCAGTACTTC
J gene: TRBJ1-2; D gene: TRBD1; clone size: few; V gene: TRBV5-5; CDR3 protein: CASSLAGTVIYGYTF; CDR3 DNA: TGTGCCAGCAGCTTGGCCGGGACAGTCATTTATGGCTACACCTTC
J gene: TRBJ1-4; D gene: .; clone size: once; V gene: TRBV4-2; CDR3 protein: CASSLPTGGTNEKLFF; CDR3 DNA: TGTGCCAGCAGCCTTCCCACGGGGGGCACTAATGAAAAACTGTTTTTT
J gene: TRBJ1-6; D gene: .; clone size: few; V gene: TRBV5-5; CDR3 protein: CASSLGLPNSPLHF; CDR3 DNA: TGTGCCAGCAGCCTGGGGCTCCCTAATTCACCCCTCCACTTT
J gene: TRBJ2-1; D gene: TRBD2; clone size: .; V gene: TRBV27; CDR3 protein: CASSSYGGGASEQFF; CDR3 DNA: TGTGCCAGCAGTTCCTATGGCGGGGGGGCGAGTGAGCAGTTCTTC
J gene: TRBJ1-1; D gene: .; clone size: .; V gene: TRBV3-1/TRBV3-2; CDR3 protein: CASSQGGASGEAFF; CDR3 DNA: TGTGCCAGCAGCCAAGGGGGCGCAAGTGGTGAAGCTTTCTTT
J gene: TRBJ2-7; D gene: TRBD2; clone size: .; V gene: TRBV7-2; CDR3 protein: CASSFGSGGDSYEQYF; CDR3 DNA: TGTGCCAGCAGCTTCGGTAGCGGGGGGGACTCCTACGAGCAGTACTTC
J gene: TRBJ2-7; D gene: .; clone size: .; V gene: TRBV11-2; CDR3 protein: CASSSGAGAAYEQYF; CDR3 DNA: TGTGCCAGCAGCTCAGGGGCGGGGGCCGCCTACGAGCAGTACTTC
J gene: TRBJ1-2; D gene: .; clone size: .; V gene: TRBV2; CDR3 protein: CASDRIQNYTF; CDR3 DNA: TGTGCCAGCGACAGGATTCAAAACTACACCTTC
J gene: TRBJ1-5; D gene: TRBD1; clone size: few; V gene: TRBV19; CDR3 protein: CASSVTGTGWSYSNQPQHF; CDR3 DNA: TGTGCCAGTAGTGTAACTGGGACAGGGTGGTCGTATAGCAATCAGCCCCAGCATTTT
J gene: TRBJ1-6; D gene: .; clone size: .; V gene: TRBV7-2; CDR3 protein: CASSSKGGWVPLHF; CDR3 DNA: TGTGCCAGCAGCTCCAAGGGGGGGTGGGTCCCCCTCCACTTT
J gene: TRBJ2-7; D gene: TRBD1; clone size: .; V gene: TRBV25-1; CDR3 protein: CASRTGRDEQYF; CDR3 DNA: TGTGCCAGTAGGACAGGGCGTGACGAGCAGTACTTC
J gene: TRBJ2-3; D gene: .; clone size: once; V gene: TRBV20-1; CDR3 protein: CSASPRGFDTQYF; CDR3 DNA: TGCAGTGCTAGTCCAAGGGGGTTTGATACGCAGTATTTT
J gene: TRBJ1-1; D gene: TRBD1; clone size: .; V gene: TRBV4-2; CDR3 protein: CASSPRDRGNRNTEAFF; CDR3 DNA: TGTGCCAGCAGCCCTCGGGACAGGGGGAATCGGAACACTGAAGCTTTCTTT
J gene: TRBJ1-6; D gene: .; clone size: .; V gene: TRBV27; CDR3 protein: CASSLRQGVRKPLHF; CDR3 DNA: TGTGCCAGCAGTTTACGGCAGGGCGTAAGAAAACCCCTCCACTTT
J gene: TRBJ1-1; D gene: .; clone size: many; V gene: TRBV9; CDR3 protein: CASSPAGGGAEAFF; CDR3 DNA: TGTGCCAGCAGCCCGGCGGGGGGTGGGGCTGAAGCTTTCTTT